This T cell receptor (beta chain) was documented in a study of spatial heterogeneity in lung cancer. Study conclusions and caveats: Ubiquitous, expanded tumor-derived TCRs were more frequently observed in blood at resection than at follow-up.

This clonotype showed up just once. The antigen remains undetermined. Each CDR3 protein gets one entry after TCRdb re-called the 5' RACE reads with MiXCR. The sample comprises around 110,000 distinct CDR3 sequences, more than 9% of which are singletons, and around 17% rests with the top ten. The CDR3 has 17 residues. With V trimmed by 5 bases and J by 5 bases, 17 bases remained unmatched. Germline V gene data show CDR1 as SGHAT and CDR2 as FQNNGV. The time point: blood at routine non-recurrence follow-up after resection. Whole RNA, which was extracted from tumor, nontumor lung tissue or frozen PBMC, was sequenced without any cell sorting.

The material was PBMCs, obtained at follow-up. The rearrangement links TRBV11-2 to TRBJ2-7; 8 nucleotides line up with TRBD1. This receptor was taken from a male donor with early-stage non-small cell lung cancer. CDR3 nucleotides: TGTGCCAGCAGCGCCTGGACAGGGACCCTCCCTAAGGACGAGCAGTACTTC. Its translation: CASSAWTGTLPKDEQYF.